One and the same sample provided the 21 T cell receptor beta chains below, sequenced in a study of CD8+CD57+ T cells in acquired aplastic anemia. The TCR beta profiling, which covered VDJ combination and CDR3 sequence, was carried out using genomic DNA as the template. A single record per CDR3 protein comes from TCRdb applying MiXCR to the reads. The sample yields 260,000 or so distinct CDR3 sequences, 47% seen once. Previously, flow cytometry had revealed CD8+CD57+ cell expansion in the patients chosen for sequencing. What was sequenced was sorted CD4+, CD8+, or CD8+CD57+ T cells (not recorded which) from PBMCs. The receptors come from a human donor with aplastic anemia.

In regard to this clonotype: Since a much larger clone is just one base distant, this may be a read error. The rearrangement joins TRBV12-3 or TRBV12-4 to TRBJ2-3, with D possibly matching TRBD1 (6 bases). CDR3 length equals 15 residues. CDR3 bases: TGTGCCAGCAGTCAAACAGGGTCTAGCACAGATACGCAGTCTTTT. Amino acids: CASSQTGSSTDTQSF.

The CDR3 loop is CASNPGPIRVYGYTF. CDR3 in DNA: TGTGCCAGCAACCCGGGCCCCATCCGTGTCTATGGCTACACCTTC. This chain joins TRBV2 and TRBJ1-2; D call uncertain. This CDR3 contains 15 residues. With 7 bases removed from V and 4 bases from J, the gap between germline ends came to 19 bases. Germline CDR1 SNHLY, CDR2 FYNNEI.

In its sample, this clonotype was seen many times. This chain joins TRBV6-6 and TRBJ2-3, with D hard to call. CDR3 length: 16 residues. Germline V gene sequence: CDR1 MNHNY, CDR2 SVGAGI (reference sequence). The V gene lost 2 bases and the J gene lost 0 bases, with 12 bases spanning the gap. CDR3 bases: TGTGCCAGCAGTTACCTAACCGGAGATAGCACAGATACGCAGTATTTT. It is translated as CASSYLTGDSTDTQYF.

The chain is built from TRBV7-9 and TRBJ2-7, with D maybe TRBD2 (5 bases). CDR3 length: 13 residues. CDR1 is SEHNR and CDR2 is FQNEAQ in the germline V gene (reference sequence). Deletions cut 3 bases from V and 8 bases from J, with 14 bases between. CDR3 DNA sequence: TGTGCCAGCAGCTTCGGGCTGGGAGCGAAGCAGTACTTC. This codes for CASSFGLGAKQYF.

This clonotype appeared many times. This chain joins TRBV20-1 and TRBJ2-7; D perhaps matches TRBD2 (5 bases). The germline gives CDR1 DFQATT, CDR2 SNEGSKA (reference sequence). The V end was cut by 5 bases, the J end by 1 base, with 15 bases between. This CDR3 contains 14 residues. The CDR3 coding sequence is TGCAGTGCTCCGGCCCAGGACTTATCCTACGAGCAGTACTTC. Translation: CSAPAQDLSYEQYF.

The CDR3 loop reads CASSLFRTGLRAGANVLTF. The CDR3 DNA reads TGCGCCAGCAGCTTGTTCCGGACAGGGTTAAGGGCTGGGGCCAACGTCCTGACTTTC. The chain links TRBV5-1 to TRBJ2-6, with TRBD1 identical over 8 bases. Unmatched junction bases numbered 11, after V lost 1 base and J lost 2 bases. The CDR3 has 19 residues. CDR1 is SGHRS, CDR2 YFSETQ, per germline.

Ten or more counts support this clonotype. DNA for the CDR3: TGTGCCAGCAGCTTAGTTCCAGACAGGGGTTACGAGCAGTACTTC. Translated, it gives CASSLVPDRGYEQYF. The J gene is TRBJ2-7, the V gene TRBV7-9, with TRBD1 matching 8 bases. From germline, CDR1 is SEHNR and CDR2 FQNEAQ (reference sequence). The CDR3 is 15 residues long. Unmatched junction bases numbered 6, after V lost 1 base and J lost 4 bases. The full variable domain, with the rest looked up from reference TRBV7-9 and TRBJ2-7, is DTGVSQNPRHKITKRGQNVTFRCDPISEHNRLYWYRQTLGQGPEFLTYFQNEAQLEKSRLLSDRFSAERPKGSFSTLEIQRTEQGDSAMYLCASSLVPDRGYEQYFGPGTRLTVT.

The gene calls are TRBV6-5 and TRBJ2-2, with 7 bases matching TRBD2. Germline V gene sequence: CDR1 MNHEY, CDR2 SVGAGI. This CDR3 spans 15 amino acids. With V trimmed by 6 bases and J by 6 bases, 10 bases remained unmatched. Here the CDR3 reads CASRISGRGSGELFF. CDR3 sequence (DNA): TGTGCCAGCAGAATTAGCGGGCGCGGTTCCGGGGAGCTGTTTTTT.

The chain uses TRBV10-3 and TRBJ2-1, with 10 bases that match TRBD2. The CDR3 is made up of 15 amino acids. Germline V gene lookup returns CDR1 ENHRY and CDR2 SYGVKD. Trimming took 5 bases from V and 9 from J; bases not matched to a gene: 10. The CDR3: CAISWTSGDVSEQFF. The CDR3 DNA reads as TGTGCCATCAGTTGGACTAGCGGCGATGTGAGTGAGCAGTTCTTC.

This chain joins TRBV28 and TRBJ1-1, with unresolved D. Trimming removed 6 bases at V and 11 bases at J, with 10 bases between. CDR3 size: 10 residues. The germline V gene encodes CDR1 MDHEN and CDR2 SYDVKM. CDR3 loop: CASSHLGAFF. The CDR3 coding sequence is TGTGCCAGCAGCCACCTTGGGGCTTTCTTT.

About this clonotype itself: Given the absence of the conserved phenylalanine or tryptophan at the CDR3 end, a read error is likely. The gene calls are TRBV4-3 and TRBJ1-1; D is unresolved. Germline values: CDR1 LGHNA, CDR2 YSLEER. This CDR3 is built from 14 residues. The germline V and J ends were trimmed by 0 bases and 4 bases, with 9 bases remaining between them. In nucleotides, the CDR3 is TGCGCCAGCAGCCAAGATCGGGGTGGCACTGAAGCTTTCTCT. Translated, it gives CASSQDRGGTEAFS.

About this clonotype itself: A much larger clone lies a single base off, so this may be a read error. The chain recombines TRBV7-3 with TRBJ2-1; D is unclear. Germline V gene data show CDR1 as SGHTA and CDR2 as FQGTGA. The CDR3 has 15 residues. Trimming left V 5 bases short and J 3 bases short, with 14 bases between. The CDR3, as DNA: TGTGCCAGCAGCCTTTCCGAGACATTCTACAATGAGCAGTTCTTC. Its translation: CASSLSETFYNEQFF.

The gene calls are TRBV19 and TRBJ2-7, with 8 positions matching TRBD2. Trimming cost V 6 bases and J 1 base; bases outside gene matches: 8. The CDR3 runs to 15 residues. Germline CDR1 LNHDA, CDR2 SQIVND (reference sequence). This chain's CDR3 is CASRDPGLGSYEQYF. The CDR3, as DNA: TGTGCCAGTAGAGATCCGGGACTAGGATCCTACGAGCAGTACTTC.

The rearrangement joins TRBV10-3 to TRBJ1-4; D not resolved. The CDR3 extends over 13 amino acids. V was clipped by 7 bases and J by 8 bases, with 14 bases between them. Germline CDR1 is ENHRY and CDR2 is SYGVKD. CDR3 protein: CAITGSPREKLFF. CDR3 in DNA: TGTGCCATCACGGGCAGCCCCCGGGAAAAACTGTTTTTT.

This clonotype was seen at least ten times. In nucleotides, the CDR3 is TGTGCCAGCAGTTCTACAGGGAGCGCTCAGCCCCAGCATTTT. This sequence encodes CASSSTGSAQPQHF. This chain links TRBV27 with TRBJ1-5; maybe TRBD1 (6 bases). Trimming took 4 bases from V and 6 from J, leaving 13 bases between them. The CDR3 sequence is 14 residues long. Germline CDR1 reads MNHEY; CDR2 reads SMNVEV (reference sequence).

This clonotype was recorded many times. The chain is built from TRBV7-9 and TRBJ1-1, with D tentatively TRBD1 (5 bases). The germline V gene encodes CDR1 SEHNR and CDR2 FQNEAQ (reference sequence). V was pared by 6 bases and J by 4 bases, with 12 bases between. The CDR3 extends over 13 amino acids. The CDR3 region has the DNA TGTGCCAGCAGAGTAGGGACGGGCACTGAAGCTTTCTTT. Protein product: CASRVGTGTEAFF.

Ten or more counts support this clonotype. The chain employs TRBV7-9 and TRBJ2-3; D remains ambiguous. The CDR3 runs to 15 residues. Germline CDR1 reads SEHNR; CDR2 reads FQNEAQ (reference sequence). Trimming took off 2 bases at V and 0 bases at J, with 9 bases between the two ends. CDR3 sequence (DNA): TGTGCCAGCAGCTTAACCTCGGCTAGCACAGATACGCAGTATTTT. Its protein product is CASSLTSASTDTQYF.

The chain employs TRBV4-2 and TRBJ2-1; weak D call: TRBD2 (7 bases). The germline gives CDR1 LGHNA, CDR2 YNFKEQ. The CDR3 covers 16 residues. Trimming took off 0 bases at V and 7 bases at J, with 16 bases between the two ends. As DNA, the CDR3 is TGTGCCAGCAGCCAAGATGAGGGGGAGGGAGGTAATGAGCAGTTCTTC. The encoded protein is CASSQDEGEGGNEQFF.

This clonotype was counted many times. The V and J genes are TRBV4-1 and TRBJ2-2, with D uncertain. The V and J ends lost 4 bases and 5 bases respectively, with 5 bases between them. The CDR3 covers 12 residues. Looked up from germline, CDR1 is MGHRA and CDR2 is YSYEKL. CDR3 region: CASSPGTGELFF. CDR3 bases: TGCGCCAGCAGCCCCGGGACCGGGGAGCTGTTTTTT.

This rearrangement joins TRBV14 to TRBJ2-5, with TRBD2 matching 8 bases. Germline V gene lookup returns CDR1 SGHDN and CDR2 FVKESK. The J segment lost 1 base and the V segment lost 5 bases, leaving 6 bases of the junction unmatched. The length of the CDR3 is 15 residues. CDR3 sequence: CASSSLGTSQETQYF. In DNA, the CDR3 is TGTGCCAGCAGCTCGTTGGGGACTAGCCAAGAGACCCAGTACTTC. Full variable domain (missing parts from reference TRBV14 and TRBJ2-5): EAGVTQFPSHSVIEKGQTVTLRCDPISGHDNLYWYRRVMGKEIKFLLHFVKESKQDESGMPNNRFLAERTGGTYSTLKVQPAELEDSGVYFCASSSLGTSQETQYFGPGTRLLVL.

Many counts were recorded for this clonotype. The J gene is TRBJ1-1, the V gene TRBV7-9; D uncertain. CDR1 SEHNR and CDR2 FQNEAQ come from the germline V gene (reference sequence). The germline V and J ends were trimmed by 5 bases and 0 bases, with 16 bases remaining between them. This CDR3 spans 16 amino acids. The CDR3 here is CASSPIRPSVNTEAFF. For the CDR3, the DNA is TGTGCCAGCAGCCCTATTCGGCCATCGGTGAACACTGAAGCTTTCTTT. Full variable domain (missing parts from reference TRBV7-9 and TRBJ1-1): DTGVSQNPRHKITKRGQNVTFRCDPISEHNRLYWYRQTLGQGPEFLTYFQNEAQLEKSRLLSDRFSAERPKGSFSTLEIQRTEQGDSAMYLCASSPIRPSVNTEAFFGQGTRLTVV.